The 17 T cell receptor beta chains given below trace back to one sample, sequenced in a study of T cells in Graves' hyperthyroidism and ophthalmopathy. From RNA transcripts, TCR beta CDR3 regions were amplified. When the TCR CDR3 underwent first-round RT-PCR, the HTBI primer set was used. TCRdb fed the multiplex PCR reads into MiXCR, producing one record per CDR3 protein. The table lists around 620,000 distinct CDR3 sequences, 13% to 15% of them singletons. The sample consisted of blood. Receptors originate from a woman between 18 and 29 years old with Graves' ophthalmopathy.

This rearrangement joins TRBV7-9 to TRBJ2-3; TRBD2 matches 12 bases. The CDR3 consists of 19 residues. Germline V gene data show CDR1 as SEHNR and CDR2 as FQNEAQ (reference sequence). V lost 3 bases, J lost 8 bases, and 18 bases stayed unmatched. CDR3 bases: TGTGCCAGCAGCTTGTTCGCGACTAGCGGGAGTTGGGGAGAGGGTACGCAGTATTTT. Translation: CASSLFATSGSWGEGTQYF. The whole variable domain, filled in from reference TRBV7-9 and TRBJ2-3, reads DTGVSQNPRHKITKRGQNVTFRCDPISEHNRLYWYRQTLGQGPEFLTYFQNEAQLEKSRLLSDRFSAERPKGSFSTLEIQRTEQGDSAMYLCASSLFATSGSWGEGTQYFGPGTRLTVL.

This clonotype was recorded at least ten times. The rearrangement joins TRBV18 to TRBJ2-1; D is uncertain. Germline CDR1 KGHSH, CDR2 LQKENI. The CDR3 contains 15 residues. Trimming left V 6 bases short and J 0 bases short, with 12 bases between. The CDR3 loop is CASSLTFFSYNEQFF. The DNA for the CDR3 is TGTGCCAGCTCTCTGACTTTTTTCTCCTACAATGAGCAGTTCTTC.

In its sample, this clonotype was seen a few times. The chain is built from TRBV5-6 and TRBJ2-2; 10 bases are shared with TRBD2. V dropped 6 bases and J dropped 6; count of bases not matched to a gene: 5. Germline CDR1 and CDR2: SGHDT and YYEEEE. CDR3 size: 14 residues. The CDR3 sequence is CASTSGRAAGELFF. The CDR3 nucleotides are TGTGCCAGCACAAGCGGGAGGGCCGCCGGGGAGCTGTTTTTT.

The chain employs TRBV4-1 and TRBJ1-2; D is uncertain. The CDR3 loop spans 16 amino acids. Trimming pared 2 bases from V and 2 bases from J, leaving 15 bases between. From germline, CDR1 is MGHRA and CDR2 YSYEKL. CDR3 in amino acids: CASSQRGEPQNYGYTF. CDR3 DNA: TGCGCCAGCAGCCAAAGAGGCGAACCGCAAAACTATGGCTACACCTTC.

This clonotype was counted many times. V is TRBV11-3 and J is TRBJ2-7; D is tentatively TRBD1 or TRBD2 (5 bases each). The V end lost 5 bases, the J end lost 4 bases, and 18 bases lay between the germline ends. This CDR3 comprises 15 residues. Per germline, CDR1 SGHNT and CDR2 YENEEA. In nucleotides, the CDR3 is TGTGCCAGCAGCCCAGAGGGGAGTCAGGTTTACGAGCAGTACTTC. Its protein product is CASSPEGSQVYEQYF.

The table lists this clonotype with many counts. One end of the junction fails to match germline, which may point to a read error. This sequence joins TRBV6-1 and TRBJ1-1; 9 bases match TRBD1. The CDR3 is 16 residues long. Germline V gene data show CDR1 as MNHNS and CDR2 as SASEGT. CDR3 coding DNA: TGTGCCAGCAGCGAAGGGACAGGGCTTCAGAACACTGAAGCTTTCTTT. Its translation is CASSEGTGLQNTEAFF.

At least ten counts were recorded for this clonotype. CDR3 protein: CSARDWREAKETQYF. CDR3 nucleotides: TGCAGTGCTAGAGATTGGCGGGAGGCTAAGGAGACCCAGTACTTC. The chain is built from TRBV20-1 and TRBJ2-5; 8 nucleotides match TRBD2. Germline CDR1 is DFQATT and CDR2 is SNEGSKA (reference sequence). The CDR3 spans 15 residues. V gave up 0 bases and J gave up 5 bases; unmatched junction bases: 8.

This clonotype appeared many times. This chain connects TRBV12-3 or TRBV12-4 to TRBJ2-1; TRBD1 agrees at 7 bases. This CDR3 region has 17 residues. J was trimmed by 1 base and V by 3 bases; bases with no gene match: 9. CDR3 region: CASSFLGTGQSYNEQFF. CDR3 DNA sequence: TGTGCCAGCAGTTTTCTAGGTACGGGACAGTCCTACAATGAGCAGTTCTTC.

This clonotype was seen only a few times. A read error may produce the germline difference seen at one junction end. The chain combines TRBV18 with TRBJ1-1; TRBD1 matches 8 bases. The CDR3 runs to 15 residues. Germline V CDR1 and CDR2: KGHSH, LQKENI. The CDR3 bases are TGTGCCAGCTCACCACCCCAGGGGGCGAACCCTGAAGCTTTCTTT. Its translation: CASSPPQGANPEAFF.

The chain links TRBV9 to TRBJ1-3; the D gene is possibly TRBD1 (6 bases). V was pared by 1 base and J by 4 bases, with 12 bases between. The length of the CDR3 is 15 residues. CDR1 is SGDLS and CDR2 is YYNGEE in the germline V gene. The CDR3 loop reads CASSVYRAPGNTIYF. In nucleotides, the CDR3 is TGTGCCAGCAGCGTATACAGGGCCCCCGGAAACACCATATATTTT.

Ten or more counts support this clonotype. The chain combines TRBV7-9 with TRBJ2-1; the match to TRBD2 covers 10 bases. Germline V CDR1 and CDR2: SEHNR, FQNEAQ (reference sequence). With 2 bases clipped from V and 1 base from J, the junction kept 5 bases outside the gene matches. CDR3 length: 17 amino acids. CDR3 sequence: CASSLSASGRSYNEQFF. As DNA, the CDR3 is TGTGCCAGCAGCTTATCTGCTAGCGGGAGATCCTACAATGAGCAGTTCTTC.

With regard to this clonotype: This could be a read error, since a much larger clone is one nucleotide away. The chain has TRBV20-1 and TRBJ1-5; TRBD1 matches at 10 bases. Germline values: CDR1 DFQATT, CDR2 SNEGSKA (reference sequence). The CDR3 has 17 amino acids. CDR3 loop: CSAVHRDRGNSHQPQHF. Here the CDR3 DNA reads TGCAGTGCAGTACACCGGGACAGGGGAAATAGCCATCAGCCCCAGCATTTT.

This clonotype has a count of ten or more. The chain employs TRBV6-2 or TRBV6-3 and TRBJ1-5; TRBD1 aligns across 7 bases. V trimming: 6 bases; J trimming: 3 bases; junction bases outside the gene matches: 8. This CDR3 region has 15 residues. The germline V gene has CDR1 MNHEY and CDR2 SVGEGT. CDR3 residues: CASRLTGKDNQPQHF. DNA of the CDR3: TGTGCCAGCAGGTTGACAGGGAAGGACAATCAGCCCCAGCATTTT.

This clonotype was recorded many times. This rearrangement joins TRBV30 to TRBJ1-1; D not resolved. Germline values: CDR1 GTSNPN, CDR2 SVGIG (reference sequence). This CDR3 region has 13 residues. Trimming stripped 0 bases from V and 3 bases from J, with 8 bases between. The CDR3 reads CAWSVTQDTEAFF. In DNA form, the CDR3 reads TGTGCCTGGAGTGTAACCCAGGACACTGAAGCTTTCTTT.

This clonotype was picked up many times. The J gene is TRBJ2-7, the V gene TRBV20-1; weak D call: TRBD2 (6 bases). The V end was cut by 1 base, the J end by 5 bases, with 9 bases between. Germline loops: CDR1 DFQATT, CDR2 SNEGSKA (reference sequence). The CDR3 has 12 residues. CDR3 DNA: TGCAGTGCTAGAGCCTGGGAGGACGAGCAGTACTTC. It codes for CSARAWEDEQYF.

This clonotype occurred many times. V is TRBV7-9 and J is TRBJ2-1, with D perhaps given as TRBD1 or TRBD2 (5 bases each). V was trimmed by 5 bases and J by 8 bases, leaving 16 bases between them. This CDR3 comprises 14 residues. Germline CDR1 reads SEHNR; CDR2 reads FQNEAQ (reference sequence). This CDR3 is CASSRSGPDDEQFF. As DNA, the CDR3 is TGTGCCAGCAGCCGTTCGGGACCCGATGATGAGCAGTTCTTC. Together with reference TRBV7-9 and TRBJ2-1, the CDR3 gives the full variable domain: DTGVSQNPRHKITKRGQNVTFRCDPISEHNRLYWYRQTLGQGPEFLTYFQNEAQLEKSRLLSDRFSAERPKGSFSTLEIQRTEQGDSAMYLCASSRSGPDDEQFFGPGTRLTVL.

This clonotype was found once. A much larger clone sits a single nucleotide away, making a read error possible. The chain links TRBV6-2 or TRBV6-3 to TRBJ2-1; D perhaps matches TRBD1 (6 bases). Looked up from germline, CDR1 is MNHEY and CDR2 is SVGEGT. The CDR3 has 13 amino acids. CDR3 nucleotides: TGTGCCAACAGTTACTCGAGGGGGAGAGAGCAGTTCTTC. It specifies CANSYSRGREQFF.